Presented here are 2 T cell receptor beta chains from one specimen sequenced in a study of T-cell reconstitution after alpha-beta-depleted transplantation in children. Preparation of the TCRbeta library used unique molecular identifiers. TCRdb passed the PCR reads through MiXCR, listing each CDR3 protein once. In the table there are over 85,000 distinct CDR3 sequences, less than 6% of which are singletons. The sample consisted of PBMCs, mostly from graft donor cells, taken 60 days after TCRalphabeta/CD19-depleted stem cell transplant. These TCRs come from a female patient aged 2-10 years who had a stem cell transplant for Fanconi anemia, so the T cells may come from the graft donor.

Only a few counts were recorded for this clonotype. This chain links TRBV5-1 with TRBJ2-5; 9 bases are a match to TRBD2. Germline V gene lookup returns CDR1 SGHRS and CDR2 YFSETQ. CDR3 size: 19 residues. V gave up 5 bases and J gave up 1 base; unmatched junction bases: 18. The CDR3 sequence: CASRPGTIGLAGPQETQYF. CDR3 nucleotides: TGCGCCAGCAGACCAGGGACTATCGGGCTAGCGGGGCCCCAAGAGACCCAGTACTTC. The entire variable domain, with the rest obtained from reference TRBV5-1 and TRBJ2-5, is as follows: KAGVTQTPRYLIKTRGQQVTLSCSPISGHRSVSWYQQTPGQGLQFLFEYFSETQRNKGNFPGRFSGRQFSNSRSEMNVSTLELGDSALYLCASRPGTIGLAGPQETQYFGPGTRLLVL.

Many counts were recorded for this clonotype. This rearrangement joins TRBV28 to TRBJ1-5; no clear D. CDR1 MDHEN and CDR2 SYDVKM come from the germline V gene. Trimming took 8 bases from V and 4 from J, leaving 9 bases between them. This CDR3 comprises 12 residues. CDR3 coding DNA: TGTGCCAGCTACGTGGGAAATCAGCCCCAGCATTTT. Translated, it gives CASYVGNQPQHF.